This T cell receptor beta chain emerged from a study of CD8 T cells in Susac syndrome. After extraction with the RNeasy kit, roughly 0.45 to 1 ug of the RNA was reverse transcribed using random hexamers. TCRdb re-called the immunoSEQ multiplex PCR reads through MiXCR, storing one row per CDR3 protein. Of under 55,000 distinct CDR3 sequences listed, 85% to 95% are singletons. V dropped 3 bases and J dropped 1; count of bases not matched to a gene: 3. The CDR3 runs 14 residues. The germline CDR1 and CDR2 sequences are SGDLS and YYNGEE. TCR beta sequencing covered blood CD8+ and CD4+ T cells. TEMRA cells were FACS-enriched, and CD8+ and CD4+ T cells were isolated negatively.

What was sequenced was CD8+ T cells from PBMCs. The chain is built from TRBV9 and TRBJ2-5; 7 bases are shared with TRBD1. This clonotype was sampled from a human donor with multiple sclerosis. CDR3 residues: CASSEGGLQETQYF. The DNA of the CDR3 is TGTGCCAGCAGCGAAGGGGGCCTCCAAGAGACCCAGTACTTC.